This is a list of T cell receptor beta chains from one sample in a study of cytomegalovirus exposure and HLA in healthy donors. Assay used: immunoSEQ multiplex PCR; TCRdb lists only in-frame clones, some missing. The repertoire holds some 130,000 clones, approximately 61% seen once, with more than 1.5% in the top ten. Sequencing input: PBMCs. The receptor source for this set is a human donor in good health. CDR3s include the opening cysteine and the closing phenylalanine or tryptophan. The order of the fields is J gene, clone size, D gene, V gene, CDR3 DNA, CDR3 protein. The D gene is left open where the match is weak. The size of a clone is reported for some rows only, either as once, few or many, or as a class for expanded clones.

>TRBJ2-5|.|TRBD1|TRBV2
TGTGCCAGCAGTATGACAGGGCAAGAGACCCAGTACTTC
CASSMTGQETQYF
>TRBJ1-1|few|.|TRBV28
TGTGCCAGCAACCGGGGAACCATGAACACTGAAGCTTTCTTT
CASNRGTMNTEAFF
>TRBJ2-7|.|TRBD1|TRBV5-5
TGTGCCAGCAGCTATACCGGGACAGGGTTGAACGAGCAGTACTTC
CASSYTGTGLNEQYF
>TRBJ2-5|few|TRBD2|TRBV27
TGTGCCAGCAGTCGCGTTTTCCGACTAGCGGGAGGGCCCGAGACCCAGTACTTC
CASSRVFRLAGGPETQYF
>TRBJ2-7|.|TRBD2|TRBV9
TGTGCCAGCAGCGTAGGGGGAACTAGCGGGACTCTCTCCTACGAGCAGTACTTC
CASSVGGTSGTLSYEQYF
>TRBJ1-4|.|TRBD1|TRBV19
TGTGCCAGTTCCTTGCTGGGACAGGGTAATGAAAAACTGTTTTTT
CASSLLGQGNEKLFF
>TRBJ2-2|.|.|TRBV25-1
TGTGCCAGCAGTGGATTGGACAGCTCGAACACCGGGGAGCTGTTTTTT
CASSGLDSSNTGELFF
>TRBJ2-7|.|TRBD1|TRBV10-3
TGTGCCATCAGTCGGGGACAGGACTCCTACGAGCAGTACTTC
CAISRGQDSYEQYF
>TRBJ2-7|.|TRBD2|TRBV5-1
TGCGCCAGCAGCCCTATTAGCGGGAGCCATCTCGAGCAGTACTTC
CASSPISGSHLEQYF
>TRBJ1-2|.|TRBD1|TRBV27
TGTGCCAGCAGACTCGGACAGGGGTATGGCTACACCTTC
CASRLGQGYGYTF
>TRBJ2-7|.|.|TRBV6-1
TGTGCCAGCAGTGACAGGGAACGCGTCGACGAGCAGTACTTC
CASSDRERVDEQYF
>TRBJ2-3|.|.|TRBV7-9
TGTGCCAGCCGACCCCGTAACAAAGTTTCAGGGATGACAGATACGCAGTATTTT
CASRPRNKVSGMTDTQYF
>TRBJ1-1|few|.|TRBV29-1
TGCAGCGTTGGTAGGGGCACTGAAGCTTTCTTT
CSVGRGTEAFF
>TRBJ2-7|few|TRBD1|TRBV28
TGTGCCAGCAGTTTAGACCTCTCCGGGACAGGGGTATACGAGCAGTACTTC
CASSLDLSGTGVYEQYF
>TRBJ1-1|.|.|TRBV9
TGTGCCAGCAGCGTAGGCGGGTCCACTGAAGCTTTCTTT
CASSVGGSTEAFF
>TRBJ2-2|.|TRBD1|TRBV23-1
TGCGCCAGCAGTCAATCACCTCCGGGACAGGGGACCGGGGAGCTGTTTTTT
CASSQSPPGQGTGELFF
>TRBJ1-5|.|.|TRBV12-2
.
CASRCRGWGHGNQPQHF
>TRBJ1-1|.|.|TRBV4-2
TGTGCCAGCAGCCAATCCAGGGACACTGAAGCTTTCTTT
CASSQSRDTEAFF
>TRBJ2-7|once|TRBD2|TRBV27
TGTGCCAGCAGTTGGAGTGCGGGAGGATACGAGCAGTACTTC
CASSWSAGGYEQYF
>TRBJ2-1|once|TRBD1|TRBV9
TGTGCCAGCAGCGCACCGGGACAGGGCTACAATGAGCAGTTCTTC
CASSAPGQGYNEQFF
>TRBJ1-2|.|TRBD1|TRBV11-2
TGTGCCAGCAGCTTAGATCGACGGGACAGGGGAGACTATGGCTACACCTTC
CASSLDRRDRGDYGYTF
>TRBJ2-3|.|TRBD2|TRBV6-1
TGTGCCAGCAGCCTGACTAGCGGGGGAAGGGATACGCAGTATTTT
CASSLTSGGRDTQYF
>TRBJ1-5|few|TRBD1|TRBV27
TGTGCCAGCAGTCTCTCCGGGACAGGCAATCAGCCCCAGCATTTT
CASSLSGTGNQPQHF
>TRBJ2-7|.|TRBD1|TRBV7-2
TGTGCCAGCAGCTTAGCAGAGGACAGGGGCGTTCGAACCTACACCCACGAGCAGTACTTC
CASSLAEDRGVRTYTHEQYF
>TRBJ2-7|.|TRBD1|TRBV29-1
TGCAGCGTTGATGGGACAGGGGGCTACGAGCAGTACTTC
CSVDGTGGYEQYF
>TRBJ2-7|.|TRBD1|TRBV27
TGTGCCAGCAGTTTATCACCGAGACAGGGGGCCTACGAGCAGTACTTC
CASSLSPRQGAYEQYF
>TRBJ2-3|.|.|TRBV10-3
TGTGCCATCAGATCACAGGGGGGGAAGGATACGCAGTATTTT
CAIRSQGGKDTQYF
>TRBJ1-2|.|.|TRBV2
TGTGCCAGCAATCAGGGTGCTGTAAACTATGGCTACACCTTC
CASNQGAVNYGYTF
>TRBJ2-7|.|.|TRBV10-1
TGCGCCAGCAGTGGGGAACAGGGTTACGAGCAGTACTTC
CASSGEQGYEQYF
>TRBJ2-1|.|.|TRBV2
TGTGCCAGGTCAAGCCCCGAAAGATACAATGAGCAGTTCTTC
CARSSPERYNEQFF
>TRBJ2-3|.|.|TRBV5-4
TGTGCCAGCAGCTTGGTGGTAGACACAGATACGCAGTATTTT
CASSLVVDTDTQYF
>TRBJ1-1|.|.|TRBV7-9
TGTGCCAGCAGCTCTTTCCGGGGGGGAACTGAAGCTTTCTTT
CASSSFRGGTEAFF
>TRBJ2-7|.|.|TRBV5-6
TGTGCCAGCAGCTTGCAGTCTGCGGGGCTCTACGAGCAGTACTTC
CASSLQSAGLYEQYF
>TRBJ1-2|few|.|TRBV4-2
TGTGCCAGCAGCCCATTAGGGGCTCCTTTCTATGGCTACACCTTC
CASSPLGAPFYGYTF
>TRBJ2-1|.|.|TRBV7-9
TGTGCCAGCAGCTTAGGGAGGGGGGGTTCCGGGTACAATGAGCAGTTCTTC
CASSLGRGGSGYNEQFF
>TRBJ1-4|.|.|TRBV6-5
TGTGCCAGCAGTTACTCGCCAGGGAATAATGAAAAACTGTTTTTT
CASSYSPGNNEKLFF
>TRBJ2-1|.|.|TRBV11-2
TGTGCCAGCAGCTTAACCCCAGGGTACAATGAGCAGTTCTTC
CASSLTPGYNEQFF
>TRBJ2-5|.|.|TRBV6-1
TGTGCCAGCAGTGAACAGGGACAAGAGACCCAGTACTTC
CASSEQGQETQYF
>TRBJ1-6|.|.|TRBV28
TGTGCCAGCAGTGTCCCCTCGGGTTCACCCCTCCACTTT
CASSVPSGSPLHF
>TRBJ2-7|.|.|TRBV28
TGTGCCAGCAGTTTACTGTCCTACGAGCAGTACTTC
CASSLLSYEQYF
>TRBJ2-7|.|.|TRBV7-9
TGTGCCAGCAGCTTCGGAGGGTCCTACGAGCAGTACTTC
CASSFGGSYEQYF
>TRBJ2-4|.|TRBD1|TRBV4-1
TGCGCCAGCAGCCAAGAGGGGACAGCAGTTCTAGCCAAAAACATTCAGTACTTC
CASSQEGTAVLAKNIQYF
>TRBJ2-5|.|.|TRBV11-1
TGTGCCAGCAGCAGATCGACTAGACAAGAGACCCAGTACTTC
CASSRSTRQETQYF
>TRBJ1-1|.|TRBD1|TRBV5-6
TGTGCCAGCAGCTTGGACCCGACAGGGAAGAACACTGAAGCTTTCTTT
CASSLDPTGKNTEAFF
>TRBJ2-7|once|.|TRBV6-5
TGTGCCAGCAGTCGCATCGCGGACGAGCAGTACTTC
CASSRIADEQYF
>TRBJ1-2|few|.|TRBV29-1
TGCAGCGTCGGGTCTACCTATGGCTACACCTTC
CSVGSTYGYTF
>TRBJ1-4|.|TRBD1|TRBV28
TGTGCCAGCAGTCCCGGGGGACAGGGTCGTGAAAAACTGTTTTTT
CASSPGGQGREKLFF
>TRBJ2-3|.|TRBD1|TRBV10-3
TGTGCCATCAGTGGACAGGGAAGGGCAGATACGCAGTATTTT
CAISGQGRADTQYF
>TRBJ2-7|.|TRBD1|TRBV27
TGTGCCAGCAGCCGCACAGGGGACCACACCGAAGGGCAGTACTTC
CASSRTGDHTEGQYF
>TRBJ1-4|once|.|TRBV11-3
TGTGCCAGCAGCGATAAGAGCGTACAGGGAGTTAGGGAAAAACTGTTTTTT
CASSDKSVQGVREKLFF
>TRBJ2-2|.|.|TRBV2
TGTGCCAGCAGTGAAGTAAACACCGGGGAGCTGTTTTTT
CASSEVNTGELFF
>TRBJ2-1|.|TRBD2|TRBV9
TGTGCCAGCAGCGTAACGGGACTAAGTGCCTACAATGAGCAGTTCTTC
CASSVTGLSAYNEQFF
>TRBJ2-3|.|.|TRBV6-1
TGTGCCAGCAGTGTGGGTCAGGGGAGAGGAGGGAGGGCCCTCTCAGATACGCAGTATTTT
CASSVGQGRGGRALSDTQYF
>TRBJ2-7|.|.|TRBV7-9
TGTGCCAGCAGCTCGGGACTGGCAGGCTCCTACGAGCAGTACTTC
CASSSGLAGSYEQYF
>TRBJ2-1|few|.|TRBV27
TGTGCCAGCAGGCCTTTCAGGTACAATGAGCAGTTCTTC
CASRPFRYNEQFF
>TRBJ2-1|.|TRBD1|TRBV9
TGTGCCAGCAGCGTAGTACAGGGGGGTAGAAGGGCCTACAATGAGCAGTTCTTC
CASSVVQGGRRAYNEQFF
>TRBJ1-1|.|.|TRBV29-1
TGCAGCGCCTCAAGGGACACGAACACTGAAGCTTTCTTT
CSASRDTNTEAFF